The entry that follows covers one T cell receptor beta chain sequence. Which antigen it targets is not known. Base qualities are not provided; no much larger clone lies one nucleotide away. This sample is drawn from a study of blood T cell repertoires in COVID-19 (dated by TCRdb to the early 2020s). For the study in its entirety: Collaborator samples came from the United States, Italy and Spain and covered acute and convalescent phases of COVID-19. The material from the prospective study consisted of cDNA or gDNA derived from T cells, B-cell-depleted T cells, or PBMCs. Subjects who had been exposed to COVID-19, were actively infected with it, or had recovered from it provided the deeply sampled blood TCRbeta repertoires that made up the dataset. The repertoires were released in a freely available public database intended as a resource for research on the immune response to SARS-CoV-2. The samples were drawn from the first 160 participants of the ongoing ImmuneRACE study and from 950 to 1,500 subjects provided by 6 global collaborators. Sample metadata almost always included a de-identified subject ID, COVID-19 status, age in years and sex. Where available, HLA class I and class II types were taken from metadata supplied by the sample provider and were not determined by assay-based typing. Beyond this particular receptor, the publication reports: The quantity of clinical and demographic metadata differed by source and by participant and was supplied without curation.

Collaborating institutions collected whole blood in K2EDTA tubes following their own protocols. For TCRbeta analysis, collaborators shipped samples as frozen whole blood, isolated PBMCs, or DNA extracted from either of those sample types. TCRbeta CDR3 regions were amplified from genomic DNA by means of the immunoSEQ Assay, a bias-controlled multiplex PCR. Regarding the original processing steps: The number of nucleated cells in each sample was estimated by amplification of reference gene primers within the assay. To quantify the absolute abundance of each unique TCRbeta CDR3 rearrangement, sequence reads were collapsed and filtered. For each sample, productive Simpson clonality was calculated as the square root of Simpson's diversity index across productive rearrangements. Held by TCRdb, this immuneACCESS table contains in-frame sequences only and omits some clones. Under half of the omission traces to an unresolved V gene where checked; the cause of the rest is unknown. V and J calls and clone size are copied from that table; D and trimming were computed from the DNA. Within this sample are approximately 110,000 clones, with approximately 80% of them counted one time only. About 0.8% of the sample is held by the ten biggest clonotypes.

This TCR came from a woman in her seventies with acute or convalescent COVID-19. The sample taken for sequencing was peripheral blood.

The CDR3 protein is CASSSPGLATDTQYF. The DNA reads as follows: TGCGCCAGCAGCTCGCCGGGACTAGCAACAGATACGCAGTATTTT. The chain couples TRBV5-1 to TRBJ2-3, with 9 bases aligning to TRBD2. The CDR3 spans 15 residues, from the cysteine through the phenylalanine. Only the CDR3 DNA is retained, 45 bases long and in frame from the first base. Based on the germline V gene, the CDR1 and CDR2 sequences are SGHRS and YFSETQ. V ends up 3 bases short and J 3 bases short, with an unmatched junction base count of 5. The full variable domain, with segments outside the CDR3 supplied by the reference TRBV5-1 and TRBJ2-3 proteins, appears as KAGVTQTPRYLIKTRGQQVTLSCSPISGHRSVSWYQQTPGQGLQFLFEYFSETQRNKGNFPGRFSGRQFSNSRSEMNVSTLELGDSALYLCASSSPGLATDTQYFGPGTRLTVL.